The 30 T cell receptor beta chains in this list originate from one sample, sequenced in a study of T cells after yellow fever vaccination. In TCRdb, the 5' RACE reads were re-called with MiXCR into one record per CDR3 protein. This table has about 220,000 distinct CDR3 sequences, roughly 3% appearing once. The material was CD4+ T cells sorted from PBMCs, obtained 10 days after the yellow fever booster vaccination. The origin of the receptors is a man younger than 35 who received the YFV17D yellow fever vaccine.

In its sample, this clonotype was seen a few times. This chain connects TRBV5-1 to TRBJ2-7, with 9 bases aligning to TRBD2. CDR1 is SGHRS, CDR2 YFSETQ, per germline. The CDR3 consists of 14 residues. V shed 9 bases and J 5 bases; nucleotides not matched to a gene: 12. CDR3 nucleotide sequence: TGCGCCACCAAACCGGGACTAGCTACCGACGAGCAGTACTTC. It translates to CATKPGLATDEQYF.

The chain combines TRBV6-1 with TRBJ2-1; maybe TRBD2 (6 bases). The CDR3 is 14 residues long. V lost 6 bases to trimming and J lost 4 bases, with 13 bases between them. Germline V lookup: CDR1 MNHNS, CDR2 SASEGT. The CDR3 bases are TGTGCCAGCAGGGGGGGAGTTACGTACAATGAGCAGTTCTTC. Protein: CASRGGVTYNEQFF.

Ten or more counts support this clonotype. CDR3 coding DNA: TGTGCCAGCAGCCAAGAAAACAGGGGATACACCGGGGAGCTGTTTTTT. Translated, it gives CASSQENRGYTGELFF. The rearrangement joins TRBV3-1 to TRBJ2-2, with 7 bases that match TRBD1. The germline gives CDR1 LGHDT, CDR2 YNNKEL (reference sequence). The CDR3 is 16 amino acids. The ends lost 0 bases at V and 3 bases at J; junction bases unmatched: 4.

This clonotype showed up just a few times. The chain carries TRBV7-3 and TRBJ2-1; D uncertain. V lost 3 bases, J lost 7 bases, and 7 bases lay in between. Germline lookup yields CDR1 SGHTA and CDR2 FQGTGA. The CDR3 extends over 12 amino acids. CDR3 nucleotides: TGTGCCAGCAGCTTCGCGATGAATGAGCAGTTCTTC. Protein sequence: CASSFAMNEQFF.

CDR3: CATSDARGGGPRKADTQYF. CDR3 nucleotide sequence: TGTGCCACCAGTGATGCCCGTGGCGGGGGGCCGCGGAAGGCAGATACGCAGTATTTT. The chain joins TRBV24-1 to TRBJ2-3; TRBD2 matches 8 bases. The CDR3 is made up of 19 amino acids. Germline assignment: CDR1 KGHDR and CDR2 SFDVKD. J was trimmed by 4 bases and V by 3 bases; bases with no gene match: 17.

In its sample, this clonotype was seen a few times. This chain connects TRBV4-2 to TRBJ2-5; 12 bases line up with TRBD1. Germline V gives CDR1 LGHNA, CDR2 YNFKEQ. The V and J ends lost 4 bases and 13 bases, in that order; junction bases with no gene match: 13. The CDR3 is made up of 15 amino acids. The CDR3 DNA is TGTGCCAGCAGCCCATCGTTGGGACAGGGGGCCTCGTCGTACTTC. Its protein is CASSPSLGQGASSYF.

The chain couples TRBV5-5 to TRBJ2-1; D ambiguous. This CDR3 comprises 15 residues. Germline assignment: CDR1 SGHKS and CDR2 YYEKEE (reference sequence). V lost 4 bases and J 3 bases, leaving 14 bases between the germline ends. The CDR3 sequence is CASSRGDTSYNEQFF. In nucleotides, the CDR3 is TGTGCCAGCAGCCGAGGAGACACCAGCTACAATGAGCAGTTCTTC.

The V and J genes are TRBV6-6 and TRBJ2-7; possibly TRBD1 or TRBD2 for D (6 bases each). This CDR3 comprises 13 residues. V lost 2 bases and J lost 5, with 10 bases in between. The germline CDR1 and CDR2 sequences are MNHNY and SVGAGI (reference sequence). The CDR3 here is CASSYRGRNEQYV. The CDR3 DNA reads TGTGCCAGCAGTTACCGGGGGCGCAACGAGCAGTACGTC.

V gene TRBV7-2 combines with J gene TRBJ1-2, with 8 bases identical to TRBD1. Germline CDR1 reads SGHTA; CDR2 reads FQGNSA. The CDR3 has 15 residues. The V segment lost 5 bases and the J segment 4 bases; nucleotides outside the gene matches: 9. This CDR3 reads CASSPGWTGPYGYTF. In nucleotides, the CDR3 is TGTGCCAGCAGCCCCGGCTGGACAGGGCCCTATGGCTACACCTTC.

This clonotype was observed many times. For the CDR3, the DNA is TGTGCCAGCAGCACCGTTCCGCCCTACGAGCAGTACTTC. It encodes CASSTVPPYEQYF. The rearrangement links TRBV11-2 to TRBJ2-7; D gene unclear. V lost 5 bases to trimming and J lost 2 bases, with 10 bases between them. The CDR3 is 13 residues long. The germline V gene encodes CDR1 SGHAT and CDR2 FQNNGV.

This clonotype was observed at least ten times. This chain uses TRBV20-1 with TRBJ1-4; D is ambiguous. Trimming took off 0 bases at V and 8 bases at J, with 13 bases between the two ends. CDR3 length: 14 residues. Per the germline V gene, CDR1 is DFQATT and CDR2 is SNEGSKA (reference sequence). The CDR3 nucleotides read TGCAGTGCTAGAGATCCTACTCGGGCGGAAAAACTGTTTTTT. This codes for CSARDPTRAEKLFF.

Only a few counts were recorded for this clonotype. The CDR3, as DNA: TGCGCCAGCAGCCAAGATCAGGGACGTGACTACACCTTC. Its protein product is CASSQDQGRDYTF. The J gene is TRBJ1-2, the V gene TRBV4-1; possible D gene TRBD1, 5 bases. Germline CDR1 and CDR2: MGHRA and YSYEKL. V was shortened by 0 bases and J by 10 bases, with 12 bases between the two germline ends. The CDR3 consists of 13 residues.

In its sample, this clonotype was seen many times. The CDR3 sequence: CASRRTGERSPLHF. In DNA form, the CDR3 reads TGCGCCAGCAGACGGACAGGGGAGCGATCACCCCTCCACTTT. The chain has TRBV5-1 and TRBJ1-6; 9 bases line up with TRBD1. Unmatched junction bases numbered 7, after V lost 5 bases and J lost 10 bases. There are 14 residues in the CDR3. CDR1 is SGHRS and CDR2 is YFSETQ in the germline V gene.

In this sample, this clonotype turned up a few times. V and J are TRBV7-3 and TRBJ2-1, with D possibly matching TRBD2 (6 bases). The V gene lost 0 bases and the J gene lost 0 bases, with 12 bases spanning the gap. Germline CDR1 SGHTA, CDR2 FQGTGA. The CDR3 has 17 amino acids. The CDR3 coding sequence is TGTGCCAGCAGCTTAACAGCACTAGCCAGCTCCTACAATGAGCAGTTCTTC. Residues: CASSLTALASSYNEQFF.

The table lists this clonotype with many counts. It is unclear where the CDR3 begins or ends on the DNA, so no DNA is shown, and the CDR3 is as TCRdb lists it. The chain couples TRBV5-5 to TRBJ1-1. Germline CDR1 is SGHKS and CDR2 is YYEKEE (reference sequence). A total of 13 residues make up the CDR3, ends included. CDR3 residues: CASSFLWGTEAFF.

This chain links TRBV19 with TRBJ2-3; D may be TRBD2 (5 bases). The V gene lost 8 bases and the J gene lost 0 bases, with 18 bases spanning the gap. The CDR3 spans 16 residues. Per the germline V gene, CDR1 is LNHDA and CDR2 is SQIVND (reference sequence). CDR3 protein: CASRGGRMVSTDTQYF. For the CDR3, the DNA is TGTGCCAGTCGAGGAGGACGGATGGTTAGCACAGATACGCAGTATTTT.

This clonotype was seen at least ten times. The chain joins TRBV18 to TRBJ1-2; unclear D gene. The germline CDR1 and CDR2 sequences are KGHSH and LQKENI. The V end lost 3 bases, the J end lost 2 bases, and 7 bases lay between the germline ends. The CDR3 covers 13 residues. For the CDR3, the DNA is TGTGCCAGCTCACCGGACGCGAACTATGGCTACACCTTC. The encoded protein is CASSPDANYGYTF. The full variable domain, with the rest looked up from reference TRBV18 and TRBJ1-2, is NAGVMQNPRHLVRRRGQEARLRCSPMKGHSHVYWYRQLPEEGLKFMVYLQKENIIDESGMPKERFSAEFPKEGPSILRIQQVVRGDSAAYFCASSPDANYGYTFGSGTRLTVV.

This clonotype was recorded many times. The chain uses TRBV7-2 and TRBJ2-1, with D uncertain. Between the trimmed V and J ends, which lost 7 bases and 8 bases, there was a span of 15 bases. The CDR3 extends over 13 amino acids. Germline-derived CDR1 and CDR2 are SGHTA and FQGNSA. The CDR3: CASTLHASDEQFF. The DNA for the CDR3 is TGTGCCAGCACCCTGCATGCTTCCGATGAGCAGTTCTTC.

This clonotype occurred a few times. The rearrangement joins TRBV20-1 to TRBJ1-1; D unclear. Germline CDR1 reads DFQATT; CDR2 reads SNEGSKA (reference sequence). The CDR3 extends over 14 amino acids. V dropped 3 bases and J dropped 2 bases, with 13 bases sitting between them. The CDR3 coding sequence is TGCAGTGCTAGCATGGGTGGGCCCAACACTGAAGCTTTCTTT. It yields the protein CSASMGGPNTEAFF.

This sequence joins TRBV30 and TRBJ2-3; 7 nucleotides agree with TRBD1. The ends lost 1 base at V and 2 bases at J; junction bases unmatched: 6. CDR3 size: 15 residues. The germline CDR1 and CDR2 sequences are GTSNPN and SVGIG (reference sequence). CDR3 protein: CAWSADRAYTDTQYF. The CDR3 DNA reads as TGTGCCTGGAGTGCCGACAGGGCGTACACAGATACGCAGTATTTT.

V usage is TRBV19 and J usage is TRBJ1-5; D ambiguous. Per the germline V gene, CDR1 is LNHDA and CDR2 is SQIVND (reference sequence). The CDR3 has 15 amino acids. V was pared by 0 bases and J by 0 bases, with 6 bases between. The CDR3 DNA reads TGTGCCAGTAGTATAGATCGGGGTAGCAATCAGCCCCAGCATTTT. Translating it yields CASSIDRGSNQPQHF.

In this sample, this clonotype turned up many times. The rearrangement joins TRBV5-4 to TRBJ2-3; 8 nucleotides line up with TRBD1. Trimming took 5 bases from V and 5 from J; bases not matched to a gene: 7. This CDR3 comprises 14 residues. CDR1 is SGHNT, CDR2 YYREEE, per germline (reference sequence). DNA for the CDR3: TGTGCCAGCAGGATACAGGGGGTGGTAGATACGCAGTATTTT. The encoded protein is CASRIQGVVDTQYF. Full variable domain (rest looked up from reference TRBV5-4 and TRBJ2-3): ETGVTQSPTHLIKTRGQQVTLRCSSQSGHNTVSWYQQALGQGPQFIFQYYREEENGRGNFPPRFSGLQFPNYSSELNVNALELDDSALYLCASRIQGVVDTQYFGPGTRLTVL.

In this sample, this clonotype turned up a few times. V usage is TRBV30 and J usage is TRBJ2-5; 8 bases agree with TRBD2. Germline CDR1 reads GTSNPN; CDR2 reads SVGIG (reference sequence). CDR3 size: 11 residues. With 8 bases clipped from V and 4 bases from J, the junction kept 3 bases outside the gene matches. CDR3 sequence: CARSGGETQYF. CDR3 DNA: TGTGCCCGAAGCGGGGGAGAGACCCAGTACTTC.

In this sample, this clonotype turned up many times. The J gene is TRBJ2-2, the V gene TRBV7-9, with 8 nucleotides matching TRBD2. CDR1 is SEHNR, CDR2 FQNEAQ, per germline (reference sequence). Unmatched junction bases numbered 3, after V lost 2 bases and J lost 4 bases. The CDR3 is made up of 15 amino acids. DNA of the CDR3: TGTGCCAGCAGCTTAAGGACTAGCTTCACCGGGGAGCTGTTTTTT. Translated: CASSLRTSFTGELFF.

V usage is TRBV28 and J usage is TRBJ2-1; D not certain. The CDR3 runs 14 residues. CDR1 and CDR2 from the germline V gene are MDHEN and SYDVKM. The V end was cut by 3 bases, the J end by 3 bases, with 9 bases between. In nucleotides, the CDR3 is TGTGCCAGCAGTTTCCGAATTGGCTACAATGAGCAGTTCTTC. Translating gives CASSFRIGYNEQFF. The entire variable domain, with the rest obtained from reference TRBV28 and TRBJ2-1, is as follows: DVKVTQSSRYLVKRTGEKVFLECVQDMDHENMFWYRQDPGLGLRLIYFSYDVKMKEKGDIPEGYSVSREKKERFSLILESASTNQTSMYLCASSFRIGYNEQFFGPGTRLTVL.

This clonotype occurred many times. This chain joins TRBV5-1 and TRBJ2-5; the D call may be TRBD1 or TRBD2 (5 bases each). The germline V gene has CDR1 SGHRS and CDR2 YFSETQ. The CDR3 is 13 residues long. V was trimmed by 4 bases and J by 7 bases, leaving 14 bases between them. The CDR3 is CASSTGRQGTQYF. The DNA for the CDR3 is TGCGCCAGCAGCACGGGACGTCAGGGGACCCAGTACTTC.

This clonotype has at least ten counts. The chain links TRBV11-2 to TRBJ2-1, with 7 bases matching TRBD2. V lost 2 bases and J lost 8; bases outside the gene matches: 15. Germline CDR1 SGHAT, CDR2 FQNNGV. The CDR3 sequence is 17 residues long. This chain's CDR3 is CASSLIGTQAGSDEQFF. As DNA, the CDR3 is TGTGCCAGCAGCTTAATCGGGACCCAAGCGGGGAGCGATGAGCAGTTCTTC.

The sample holds many counts of this clonotype. The rearrangement uses TRBV2 and TRBJ2-4, with D possibly being TRBD2 (5 bases). Germline values: CDR1 SNHLY, CDR2 FYNNEI. Trimming removed 3 bases from V and 4 bases from J, with 10 bases in between. This CDR3 comprises 14 residues. This CDR3 reads CASSDRRSKNIQYF. As DNA, the CDR3 is TGTGCCAGCAGTGATAGGAGGAGTAAAAACATTCAGTACTTC.

There are many counts of this clonotype. This chain connects TRBV19 to TRBJ2-2; TRBD2 aligns across 7 bases. The CDR3 runs 16 residues. J was trimmed by 4 bases and V by 5 bases; bases with no gene match: 10. Germline CDR1 and CDR2: LNHDA and SQIVND (reference sequence). For the CDR3, the DNA is TGTGCCAGTAGTCCTCGGGACTACCGGACCACCGGGGAGCTGTTTTTT. Translating gives CASSPRDYRTTGELFF.

The V gene is TRBV12-3 or TRBV12-4, the J gene TRBJ2-3; D is uncertain. CDR3 length: 14 residues. V dropped 6 bases and J dropped 2 bases, with 12 bases sitting between them. This chain's CDR3 is CASSRNDFTDTQYF. CDR3 DNA sequence: TGTGCCAGCAGCCGGAATGATTTCACAGATACGCAGTATTTT.